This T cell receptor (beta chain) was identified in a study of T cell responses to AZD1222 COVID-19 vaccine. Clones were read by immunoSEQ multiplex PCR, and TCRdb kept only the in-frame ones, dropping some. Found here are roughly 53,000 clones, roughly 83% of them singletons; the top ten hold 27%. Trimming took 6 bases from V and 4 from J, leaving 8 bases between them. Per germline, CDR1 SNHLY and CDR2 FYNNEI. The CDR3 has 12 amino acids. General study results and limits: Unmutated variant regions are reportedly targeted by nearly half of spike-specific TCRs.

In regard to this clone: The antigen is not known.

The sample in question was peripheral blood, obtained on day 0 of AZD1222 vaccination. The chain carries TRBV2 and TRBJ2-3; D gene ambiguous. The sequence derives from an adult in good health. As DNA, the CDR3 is TGTGCCAGCAGAGGCGAGTCAGATACGCAGTATTTT. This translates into CASRGESDTQYF.